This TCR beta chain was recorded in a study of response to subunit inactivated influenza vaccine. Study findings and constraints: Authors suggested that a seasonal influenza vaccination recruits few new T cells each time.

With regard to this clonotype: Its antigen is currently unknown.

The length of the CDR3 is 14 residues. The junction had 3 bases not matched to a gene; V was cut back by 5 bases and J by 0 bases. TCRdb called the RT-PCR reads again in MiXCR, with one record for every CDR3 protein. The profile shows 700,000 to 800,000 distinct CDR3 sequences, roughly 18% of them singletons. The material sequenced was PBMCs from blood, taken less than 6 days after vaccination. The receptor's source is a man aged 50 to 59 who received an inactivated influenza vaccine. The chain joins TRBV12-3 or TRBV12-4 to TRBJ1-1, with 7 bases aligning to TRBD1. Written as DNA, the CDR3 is TGTGCCAGCAGTATGACAGGGATGAACACTGAAGCTTTCTTT. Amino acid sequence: CASSMTGMNTEAFF.